This T cell receptor beta chain is from a study of T cells in tumors after PD-1 blockade. In the study overall: No patient had prior checkpoint blockade, systemic immunosuppression, or radiotherapy within 4 weeks. Peripheral blood samples averaged around 38,000 unique clonotypes and 113,528 templates. Either cemiplimab 350 mg every 2 weeks or pembrolizumab 200 mg every 3 weeks was given. Some patients also took daily vismodegib 150 mg during anti-PD-1 treatment.

The repertoire was sequenced with immunoSEQ multiplex PCR; TCRdb's copy has only in-frame clones and lacks some. The sample shows approximately 47,000 clones, more than 65% of them seen only once. Per germline, CDR1 SGHTA and CDR2 FQGNSA. The CDR3 consists of 15 residues. After removal of 7 bases from V and 3 bases from J, the junction contained 9 bases not matched to a gene. The sample in question was PBMCs, obtained before anti-PD-1 therapy. J is TRBJ2-1 and V is TRBV7-2, with 7 bases aligning to TRBD1. The receptor was isolated from a human donor with advanced basal cell or squamous cell carcinoma (not recorded which). The CDR3 sequence: CASTPGAGGYNEQFF. CDR3 sequence (DNA): TGTGCCAGCACCCCCGGGGCAGGGGGCTACAATGAGCAGTTCTTC.